Presented here are 28 T cell receptor beta chains from one specimen sequenced in a study of OX40 agonist ivuxolimab in advanced cancers. The library was made by the immunoSEQ multiplex PCR assay. The clones in this table, taken by TCRdb from immuneACCESS, are in-frame only. Not every clone is retained; where verified, under half of the shortfall comes from an unresolved V gene, and the cause of the rest is unknown. Counted in this sample were 48,000 or so clones; 80% to 85% of them appeared once. The ten largest clones take up under 9.5% of the sample. Material: CD4+ or CD8+ T cells sorted from blood, obtained in a trial of the OX40 agonist ivuxolimab. All receptors derive from an adult with an advanced solid tumor such as melanoma, head and neck, liver or kidney cancer.

This clone was recorded only once. This chain uses TRBV6-5 with TRBJ1-5, with unresolved D. In germline, CDR1 is MNHEY, CDR2 SVGAGI. The CDR3 is 15 residues long. V shed 0 bases and J shed 1 base, with 7 bases lying between them. CDR3 protein: CASSYSGRSNQPQHF. The CDR3 DNA follows: TGTGCCAGCAGTTACTCCGGGCGGAGCAATCAGCCCCAGCATTTT.

This chain links TRBV10-3 with TRBJ1-2; the match to TRBD1 covers 7 bases. CDR3 length: 14 residues. The germline gives CDR1 ENHRY, CDR2 SYGVKD. Losses at the gene ends were 6 bases for V and 1 base for J; bases not matched to a gene: 5. The CDR3 DNA follows: TGTGCCATCAGGGAACAGGGGAATAACTATGGCTACACCTTC. It codes for CAIREQGNNYGYTF.

The V gene is TRBV7-2, the J gene TRBJ1-1, with D possibly matching TRBD1 (5 bases). Germline V lookup: CDR1 SGHTA, CDR2 FQGNSA. The ends were cut back, 1 base at V and 5 bases at J, with 8 bases in the middle. This CDR3 is 13 amino acids long. The CDR3 loop is CASSLGGGTEAFF. The CDR3 bases are TGTGCCAGCAGCTTAGGTGGGGGTACTGAAGCTTTCTTT. The variable domain in full, with the rest retrieved from reference TRBV7-2 and TRBJ1-1, is GAGVSQSPSNKVTEKGKDVELRCDPISGHTALYWYRQSLGQGLEFLIYFQGNSAPDKSGLPSDRFSAERTGGSVSTLTIQRTQQEDSAVYLCASSLGGGTEAFFGQGTRLTVV.

V is TRBV7-6 and J is TRBJ1-1; D is unclear. V was clipped by 1 base and J by 1 base, with 7 bases between them. The length of the CDR3 is 14 residues. Germline V gene lookup returns CDR1 SGHVS and CDR2 FNYEAQ. CDR3 region: CASSLDRTNTEAFF. The CDR3 DNA follows: TGTGCCAGCAGCTTAGACAGAACGAACACTGAAGCTTTCTTT.

This sequence joins TRBV6-1 and TRBJ2-7; D is perhaps TRBD2 (6 bases). The length of the CDR3 is 14 residues. Germline-derived CDR1 and CDR2 are MNHNS and SASEGT. V was shortened by 10 bases and J by 3 bases, with 19 bases between the two germline ends. The CDR3: CATTVREYGYEQYF. The CDR3 DNA reads TGTGCCACAACCGTACGGGAGTATGGCTACGAGCAGTACTTC.

This sequence joins TRBV30 and TRBJ2-5, with 11 nucleotides matching TRBD2. CDR3 length: 15 amino acids. J was trimmed by 5 bases and V by 1 base; bases with no gene match: 6. Germline CDR1 is GTSNPN and CDR2 is SVGIG (reference sequence). CDR3 sequence reads: CAWSELAGALETQYF. Written as DNA, the CDR3 is TGTGCCTGGAGTGAACTAGCGGGAGCGTTGGAGACCCAGTACTTC.

V gene TRBV7-6 combines with J gene TRBJ2-5, with 8 bases aligning to TRBD2. The CDR3 extends over 14 amino acids. V was clipped by 2 bases and J by 5 bases; unmatched bases: 4. From germline, CDR1 is SGHVS and CDR2 FNYEAQ. CDR3: CASSLLSGGETQYF. The DNA for the CDR3 is TGTGCCAGCAGCTTATTGTCGGGAGGGGAGACCCAGTACTTC.

This chain uses TRBV2 with TRBJ1-1, with D unresolved. The V end lost 7 bases, the J end lost 0 bases, and 12 bases lay between the germline ends. Germline V gene sequence: CDR1 SNHLY, CDR2 FYNNEI. CDR3 length: 14 residues. CDR3 in amino acids: CASKWDNMNTEAFF. In DNA, the CDR3 is TGTGCCAGCAAATGGGATAACATGAACACTGAAGCTTTCTTT.

J is TRBJ2-5 and V is TRBV7-6, with D maybe TRBD2 (6 bases). The CDR3 totals 14 residues. Trimming cost V 5 bases and J 3 bases, with 13 bases left between them. Germline loops: CDR1 SGHVS, CDR2 FNYEAQ. The CDR3 DNA reads as TGTGCCAGCAGCCGAGGGGTAGCGGAAGAGACCCAGTACTTC. Amino acids: CASSRGVAEETQYF.

The chain employs TRBV12-5 and TRBJ1-5; the match to TRBD1 covers 9 bases. Germline-derived CDR1 and CDR2 are LGHNT and FRNRAP. This CDR3 contains 13 residues. J lost 6 bases, V lost 6 bases, and 3 bases had no gene match. The CDR3 protein is CASGWDRAQPQHF. CDR3 bases: TGTGCTAGTGGGTGGGACAGGGCTCAGCCCCAGCATTTT.

The chain couples TRBV10-3 to TRBJ2-1; 8 bases are a match to TRBD2. Unmatched junction bases numbered 7, after V lost 4 bases and J lost 5 bases. The CDR3 length is 15 residues. Germline CDR1 reads ENHRY; CDR2 reads SYGVKD. CDR3 amino acids: CAISAYTSGDNEQFF. DNA of the CDR3: TGTGCCATCAGTGCTTATACTAGCGGCGACAATGAGCAGTTCTTC.

The chain combines TRBV4-3 with TRBJ2-3; TRBD2 might be the D (6 bases). This CDR3 has 15 residues. Per the germline V gene, CDR1 is LGHNA and CDR2 is YSLEER. Trimming took 4 bases from V and 6 from J, leaving 17 bases between them. The CDR3 is CASSLLASGADTQYF. The CDR3 DNA reads TGCGCCAGCAGCCTGTTAGCCTCGGGAGCGGATACGCAGTATTTT.

This clone appeared a few times. The chain combines TRBV6-6 with TRBJ1-1; 7 nucleotides match TRBD1. V trimming: 6 bases; J trimming: 4 bases; junction bases outside the gene matches: 5. CDR1 is MNHNY, CDR2 SVGAGI, per germline (reference sequence). CDR3 length: 13 residues. The CDR3 here is CASRDTGATEAFF. The CDR3 nucleotides read TGTGCCAGCAGGGATACAGGGGCCACTGAAGCTTTCTTT.

V usage is TRBV19 and J usage is TRBJ2-3, with TRBD1 identical over 9 bases. The CDR3 covers 16 residues. Germline V lookup: CDR1 LNHDA, CDR2 SQIVND (reference sequence). The V gene end was trimmed by 5 bases and the J gene end by 0 bases; junction bases not matched to a gene: 6. CDR3 region: CASSPGQGRSTDTQYF. CDR3 DNA sequence: TGTGCCAGTAGTCCCGGACAGGGGAGGAGCACAGATACGCAGTATTTT.

The sample holds a few counts of this clone. The DNA for the CDR3 is TGCGCCAGCAGCTTGGCCGTAGGGAACAATGAGCAGTTCTTC. Protein product: CASSLAVGNNEQFF. The genes are TRBV5-1 and TRBJ2-1, with D hard to call. The CDR3 consists of 14 residues. The germline CDR1 and CDR2 sequences are SGHRS and YFSETQ. V lost 0 bases to trimming and J lost 5 bases, with 9 bases between them. The whole variable domain, filled in from reference TRBV5-1 and TRBJ2-1, reads KAGVTQTPRYLIKTRGQQVTLSCSPISGHRSVSWYQQTPGQGLQFLFEYFSETQRNKGNFPGRFSGRQFSNSRSEMNVSTLELGDSALYLCASSLAVGNNEQFFGPGTRLTVL.

Note on this clone: Other DNA sequences in the same sample also yield this CDR3. This sequence joins TRBV5-1 and TRBJ1-1, with D hard to call. V gave up 1 base and J gave up 0 bases, with 7 bases separating them. Germline values: CDR1 SGHRS, CDR2 YFSETQ. The CDR3 totals 14 residues. CDR3 in amino acids: CASSLSAVNTEAFF. DNA for the CDR3: TGCGCCAGCAGCTTGTCAGCGGTGAACACTGAAGCTTTCTTT.

Notes on this clone: The junction departs from germline at one end; a sequencing error may be responsible. V gene TRBV11-2 combines with J gene TRBJ2-7; D may be TRBD1 (6 bases). The CDR3 covers 15 residues. Germline CDR1 and CDR2: SGHAT and FQNNGV. CDR3 protein: CASSQDPGTTYEQYF. In DNA, the CDR3 is TGCGCCAGCAGCCAAGACCCAGGGACAACCTACGAGCAGTACTTC.

The rearrangement links TRBV30 to TRBJ2-5, with unresolved D. CDR1 and CDR2 (germline): GTSNPN, SVGIG (reference sequence). The CDR3 loop spans 13 amino acids. Trimming took 4 bases from V and 5 from J, leaving 14 bases between them. DNA for the CDR3: TGTGCCTGGACGCGTCCGGGCTATGAGACCCAGTACTTC. This encodes CAWTRPGYETQYF.

This sequence joins TRBV19 and TRBJ1-2; D is unresolved. V lost 3 bases, J lost 3 bases, and 11 bases lay in between. This CDR3 has 14 amino acids. The germline V gene encodes CDR1 LNHDA and CDR2 SQIVND (reference sequence). The CDR3 region is CASSIRAVDYGYTF. CDR3 bases: TGTGCCAGTAGTATTCGGGCAGTCGACTATGGCTACACCTTC.

This chain uses TRBV2 with TRBJ2-7, with a weak D call TRBD2 (6 bases). Germline V gives CDR1 SNHLY, CDR2 FYNNEI. Trimming removed 0 bases from V and 7 bases from J, with 13 bases in between. This CDR3 comprises 14 residues. In DNA, the CDR3 is TGTGCCAGCAGTGAAGCCCGTCAGGCGGGGGAGCAGTACTTC. It specifies CASSEARQAGEQYF.

This clone was counted between two and nine times. The chain links TRBV7-8 to TRBJ1-4; D is uncertain. The CDR3 extends over 16 amino acids. From germline, CDR1 is SGHVS and CDR2 FQNEAQ. V lost 0 bases to trimming and J lost 5 bases, with 13 bases between them. CDR3 in amino acids: CASSLAVPYQNEKLFF. The CDR3, as DNA: TGTGCCAGCAGCTTAGCGGTACCATATCAAAATGAAAAACTGTTTTTT.

V usage is TRBV5-1 and J usage is TRBJ2-5; 11 positions agree with TRBD2. The CDR3 is 16 amino acids. After removal of 0 bases from V and 4 bases from J, the junction contained 5 bases not matched to a gene. The germline V gene has CDR1 SGHRS and CDR2 YFSETQ. The CDR3 DNA sequence: TGCGCCAGCAGCTTGGGGGAGCTAGCGGGAGGAGAGACCCAGTACTTC. It is translated as CASSLGELAGGETQYF.

The rearrangement links TRBV29-1 to TRBJ2-7, with a weak D call TRBD1 (6 bases). Germline V gene lookup returns CDR1 SQVTM and CDR2 ANQGSEA. Trimming removed 4 bases at V and 2 bases at J, with 15 bases between. There are 14 residues in the CDR3. The DNA for the CDR3 is TGCAGCGTTGCACAGGGAGATCTCACCTACGAGCAGTACTTC. Translating gives CSVAQGDLTYEQYF.

This clone has more than one count but fewer than ten. The V call is TRBV18, the J call TRBJ1-1; the D is unclear. V was pared by 3 bases and J by 3 bases, with 11 bases between. The CDR3 has 14 amino acids. Germline lookup yields CDR1 KGHSH and CDR2 LQKENI. The CDR3 loop reads CASSPWEDYTEAFF. The CDR3 DNA reads TGTGCCAGCTCACCGTGGGAGGACTACACTGAAGCTTTCTTT.

The chain carries TRBV7-8 and TRBJ1-1; 11 bases map to TRBD1. Unmatched junction bases numbered 5, after V lost 3 bases and J lost 2 bases. Germline-derived CDR1 and CDR2 are SGHVS and FQNEAQ. The CDR3 consists of 16 residues. The CDR3 bases are TGTGCCAGCAGCTTGGGACAGGGGGGTTTCAACACTGAAGCTTTCTTT. Its translation is CASSLGQGGFNTEAFF.

In nucleotides, the CDR3 is TGTGCCAGCAGTGATTCAGCGGGAGGGCCCTACGAGCAGTACTTC. Translation gives CASSDSAGGPYEQYF. The chain employs TRBV25-1 and TRBJ2-7; 10 nucleotides line up with TRBD2. CDR3 length: 15 residues. Trimming took 3 bases from V and 2 from J; bases not matched to a gene: 4. Germline V lookup: CDR1 MGHDK, CDR2 SYGVNS.

This chain joins TRBV20-1 and TRBJ2-1, with TRBD2 matching 7 bases. Germline V lookup: CDR1 DFQATT, CDR2 SNEGSKA (reference sequence). The CDR3 has 11 amino acids. The ends lost 6 bases at V and 15 bases at J; junction bases unmatched: 11. In nucleotides, the CDR3 is TGCAGTGCGCAGACGGGGACTATCCCGTTCTTC. Amino acids: CSAQTGTIPFF.

This chain uses TRBV5-1 with TRBJ2-6, with 9 bases that match TRBD2. V shed 4 bases and J 0 bases; nucleotides not matched to a gene: 5. This CDR3 has 17 amino acids. From germline, CDR1 is SGHRS and CDR2 YFSETQ. The CDR3 sequence: CASSATSGSSGANVLTF. The CDR3 DNA follows: TGCGCCAGCAGCGCTACTAGCGGGTCCTCTGGGGCCAACGTCCTGACTTTC. Variable domain in full (rest from reference TRBV5-1 and TRBJ2-6): KAGVTQTPRYLIKTRGQQVTLSCSPISGHRSVSWYQQTPGQGLQFLFEYFSETQRNKGNFPGRFSGRQFSNSRSEMNVSTLELGDSALYLCASSATSGSSGANVLTFGAGSRLTVL.